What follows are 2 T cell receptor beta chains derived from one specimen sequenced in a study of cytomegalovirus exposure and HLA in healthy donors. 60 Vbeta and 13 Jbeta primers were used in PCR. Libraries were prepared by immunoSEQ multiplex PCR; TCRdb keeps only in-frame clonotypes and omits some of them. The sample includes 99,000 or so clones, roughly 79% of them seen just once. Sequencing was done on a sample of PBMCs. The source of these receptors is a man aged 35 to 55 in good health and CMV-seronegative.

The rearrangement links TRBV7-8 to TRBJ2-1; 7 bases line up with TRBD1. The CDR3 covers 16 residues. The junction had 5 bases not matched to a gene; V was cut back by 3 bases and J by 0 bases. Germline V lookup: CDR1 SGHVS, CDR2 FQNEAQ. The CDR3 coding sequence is TGTGCCAGCAGCTTTCCCAGGGGGAGCTCCTACAATGAGCAGTTCTTC. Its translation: CASSFPRGSSYNEQFF.

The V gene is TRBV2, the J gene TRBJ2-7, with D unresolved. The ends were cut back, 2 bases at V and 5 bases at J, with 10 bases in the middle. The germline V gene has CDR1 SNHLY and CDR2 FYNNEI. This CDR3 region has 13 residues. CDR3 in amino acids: CASSELGDHEQYF. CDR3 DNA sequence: TGTGCCAGCAGTGAACTAGGAGACCACGAGCAGTACTTC.